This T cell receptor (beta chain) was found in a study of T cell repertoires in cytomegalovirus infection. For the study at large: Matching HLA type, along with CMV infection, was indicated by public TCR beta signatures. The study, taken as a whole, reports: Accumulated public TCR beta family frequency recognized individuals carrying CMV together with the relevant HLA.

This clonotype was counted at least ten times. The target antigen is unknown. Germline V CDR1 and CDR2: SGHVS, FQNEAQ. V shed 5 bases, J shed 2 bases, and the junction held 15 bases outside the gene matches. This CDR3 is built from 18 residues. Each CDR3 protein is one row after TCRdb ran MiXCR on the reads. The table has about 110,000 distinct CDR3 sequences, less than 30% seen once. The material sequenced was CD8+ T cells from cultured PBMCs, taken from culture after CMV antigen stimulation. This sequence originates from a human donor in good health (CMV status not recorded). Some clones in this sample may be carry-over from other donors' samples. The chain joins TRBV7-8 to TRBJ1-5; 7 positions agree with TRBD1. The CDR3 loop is CASSRIDREGVRNQPQHF. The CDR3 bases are TGTGCCAGCAGCCGGATCGACAGGGAAGGGGTGCGCAATCAGCCCCAGCATTTT.